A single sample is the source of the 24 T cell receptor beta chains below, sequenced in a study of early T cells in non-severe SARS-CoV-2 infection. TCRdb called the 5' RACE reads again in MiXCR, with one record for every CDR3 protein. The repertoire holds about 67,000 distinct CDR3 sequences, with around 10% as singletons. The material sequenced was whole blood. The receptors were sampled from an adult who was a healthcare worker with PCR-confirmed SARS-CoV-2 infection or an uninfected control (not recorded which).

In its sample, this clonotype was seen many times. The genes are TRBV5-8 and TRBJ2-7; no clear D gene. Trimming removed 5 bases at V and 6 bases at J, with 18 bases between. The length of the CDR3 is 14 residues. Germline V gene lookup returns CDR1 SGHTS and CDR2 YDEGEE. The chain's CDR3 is CASSSPVLSPEQYF. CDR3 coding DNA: TGTGCCAGCAGTTCCCCAGTCTTATCCCCCGAGCAGTACTTC.

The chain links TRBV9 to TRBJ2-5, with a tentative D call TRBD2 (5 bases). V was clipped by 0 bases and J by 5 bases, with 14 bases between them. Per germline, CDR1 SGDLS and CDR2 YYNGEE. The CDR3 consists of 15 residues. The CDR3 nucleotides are TGTGCCAGCAGCGTAGTTGGCCGGCCGGGGGAGACCCAGTACTTC. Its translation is CASSVVGRPGETQYF.

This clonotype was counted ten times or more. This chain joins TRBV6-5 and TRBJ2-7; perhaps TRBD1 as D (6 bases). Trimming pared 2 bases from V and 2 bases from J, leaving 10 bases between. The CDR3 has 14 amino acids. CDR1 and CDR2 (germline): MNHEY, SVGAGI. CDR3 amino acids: CASSYHRAAYEQYF. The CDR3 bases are TGTGCCAGCAGTTACCACAGGGCGGCCTACGAGCAGTACTTC.

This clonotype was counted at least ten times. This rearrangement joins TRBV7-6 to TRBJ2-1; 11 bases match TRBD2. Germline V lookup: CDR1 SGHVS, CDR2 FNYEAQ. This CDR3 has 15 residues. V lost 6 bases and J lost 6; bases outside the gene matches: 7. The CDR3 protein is CASRPLAGGINEQFF. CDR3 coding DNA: TGTGCCAGCAGGCCCCTAGCGGGGGGAATCAATGAGCAGTTCTTC.

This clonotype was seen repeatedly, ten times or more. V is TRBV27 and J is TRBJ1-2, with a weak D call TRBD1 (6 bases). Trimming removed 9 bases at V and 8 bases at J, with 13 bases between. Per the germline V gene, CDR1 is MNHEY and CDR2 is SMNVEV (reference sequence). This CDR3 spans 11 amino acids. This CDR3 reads CARGGARGYTF. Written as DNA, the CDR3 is TGTGCCAGAGGGGGGGCAAGGGGCTACACCTTC.

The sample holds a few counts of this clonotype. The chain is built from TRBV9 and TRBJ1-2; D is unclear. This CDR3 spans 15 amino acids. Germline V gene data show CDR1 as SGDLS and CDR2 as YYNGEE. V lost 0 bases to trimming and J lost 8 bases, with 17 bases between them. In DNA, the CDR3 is TGTGCCAGCAGCGTAGGAATAGGAATCTCGGACGGCTACACCTTC. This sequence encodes CASSVGIGISDGYTF.

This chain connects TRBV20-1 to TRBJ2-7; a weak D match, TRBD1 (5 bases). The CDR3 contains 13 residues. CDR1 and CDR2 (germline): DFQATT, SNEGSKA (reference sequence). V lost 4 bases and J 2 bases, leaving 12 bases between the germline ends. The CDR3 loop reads CSAILTGAYEQYF. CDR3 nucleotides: TGCAGTGCTATACTTACAGGAGCCTACGAGCAGTACTTC.

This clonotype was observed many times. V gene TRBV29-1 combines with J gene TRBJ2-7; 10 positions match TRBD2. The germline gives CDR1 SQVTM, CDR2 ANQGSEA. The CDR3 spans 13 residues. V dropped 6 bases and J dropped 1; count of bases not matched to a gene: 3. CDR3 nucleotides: TGCAGCGTATTAGCGGGAGGATCCTACGAGCAGTACTTC. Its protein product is CSVLAGGSYEQYF.

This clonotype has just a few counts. The CDR3 region is CASSLTLNTEAFF. As DNA, the CDR3 is TGTGCCAGCAGTTTAACCCTGAACACTGAAGCTTTCTTT. This chain connects TRBV12-3 or TRBV12-4 to TRBJ1-1; D not certain. V was clipped by 2 bases and J by 0 bases, with 4 bases between them. This CDR3 region has 13 residues.

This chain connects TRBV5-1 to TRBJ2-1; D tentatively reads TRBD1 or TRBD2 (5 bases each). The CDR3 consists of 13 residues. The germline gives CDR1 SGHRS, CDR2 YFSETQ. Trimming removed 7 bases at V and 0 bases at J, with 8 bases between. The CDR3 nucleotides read TGCGCCAGCGGGGGTGACTCCTACAATGAGCAGTTCTTC. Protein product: CASGGDSYNEQFF.

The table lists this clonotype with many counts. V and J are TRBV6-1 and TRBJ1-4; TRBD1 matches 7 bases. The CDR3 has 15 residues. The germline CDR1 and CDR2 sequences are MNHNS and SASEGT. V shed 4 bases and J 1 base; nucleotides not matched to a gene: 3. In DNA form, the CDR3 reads TGTGCCAGCAGTGTGGCAGGGGGAACTAATGAAAAACTGTTTTTT. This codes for CASSVAGGTNEKLFF.

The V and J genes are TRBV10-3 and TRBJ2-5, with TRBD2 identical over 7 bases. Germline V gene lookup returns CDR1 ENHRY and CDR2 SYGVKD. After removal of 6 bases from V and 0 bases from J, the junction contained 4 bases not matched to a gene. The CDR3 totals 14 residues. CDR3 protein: CAISGTMYQETQYF. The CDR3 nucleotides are TGTGCCATCAGCGGGACTATGTACCAAGAGACCCAGTACTTC.

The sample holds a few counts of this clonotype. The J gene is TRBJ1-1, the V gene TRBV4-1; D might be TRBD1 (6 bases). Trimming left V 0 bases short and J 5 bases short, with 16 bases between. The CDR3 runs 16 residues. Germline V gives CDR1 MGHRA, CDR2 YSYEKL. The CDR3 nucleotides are TGCGCCAGCAGCCAAGACCTGGCAGGGGCCATTACTGAAGCTTTCTTT. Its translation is CASSQDLAGAITEAFF.

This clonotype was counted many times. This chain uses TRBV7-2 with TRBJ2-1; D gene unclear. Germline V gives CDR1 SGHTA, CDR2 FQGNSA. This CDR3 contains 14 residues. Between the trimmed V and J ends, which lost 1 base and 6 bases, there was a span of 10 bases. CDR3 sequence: CASSLGAASNEQFF. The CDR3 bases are TGTGCCAGCAGCTTAGGGGCAGCCTCCAATGAGCAGTTCTTC.

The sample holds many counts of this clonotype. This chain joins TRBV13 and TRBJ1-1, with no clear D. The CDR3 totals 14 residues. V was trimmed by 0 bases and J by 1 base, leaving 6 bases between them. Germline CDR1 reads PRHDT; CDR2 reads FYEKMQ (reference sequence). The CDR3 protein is CASSLGLGNTEAFF. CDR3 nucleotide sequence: TGTGCCAGCAGCTTAGGCTTAGGGAACACTGAAGCTTTCTTT.

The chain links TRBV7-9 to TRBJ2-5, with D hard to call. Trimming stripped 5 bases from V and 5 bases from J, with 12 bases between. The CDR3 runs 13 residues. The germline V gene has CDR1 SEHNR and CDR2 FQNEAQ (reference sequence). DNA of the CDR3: TGTGCCAGCAGCCTTGTTGGAACTGAGACCCAGTACTTC. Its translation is CASSLVGTETQYF.

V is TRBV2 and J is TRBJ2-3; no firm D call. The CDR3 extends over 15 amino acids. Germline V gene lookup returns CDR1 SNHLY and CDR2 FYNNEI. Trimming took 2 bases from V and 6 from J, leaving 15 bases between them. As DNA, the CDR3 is TGTGCCAGCAGTGAAAGGGTTGGTCGTGGGGATACGCAGTATTTT. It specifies CASSERVGRGDTQYF. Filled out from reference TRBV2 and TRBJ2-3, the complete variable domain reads EPEVTQTPSHQVTQMGQEVILRCVPISNHLYFYWYRQILGQKVEFLVSFYNNEISEKSEIFDDQFSVERPDGSNFTLKIRSTKLEDSAMYFCASSERVGRGDTQYFGPGTRLTVL.

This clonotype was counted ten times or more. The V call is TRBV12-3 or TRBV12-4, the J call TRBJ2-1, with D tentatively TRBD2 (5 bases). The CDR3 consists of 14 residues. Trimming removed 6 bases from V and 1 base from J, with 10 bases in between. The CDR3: CASRAEASYNEQFF. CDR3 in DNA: TGTGCCAGCAGGGCGGAGGCGTCCTACAATGAGCAGTTCTTC.

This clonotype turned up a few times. The CDR3 region is CASSWGAAGTYEQYF. The CDR3 DNA sequence: TGTGCCAGCAGTTGGGGGGCAGCGGGAACCTACGAGCAGTACTTC. The gene calls are TRBV12-3 or TRBV12-4 and TRBJ2-7, with D perhaps matching TRBD2 (7 bases). Trimming took off 4 bases at V and 2 bases at J, with 15 bases between the two ends. This CDR3 spans 15 amino acids.

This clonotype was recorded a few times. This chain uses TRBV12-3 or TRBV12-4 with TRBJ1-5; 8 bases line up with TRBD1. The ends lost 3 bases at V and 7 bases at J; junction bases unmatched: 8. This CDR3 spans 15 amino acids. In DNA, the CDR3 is TGTGCCAGCAGTTTGTTCTCAGGGGGCAGGCAGCCCCAGCATTTT. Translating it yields CASSLFSGGRQPQHF.

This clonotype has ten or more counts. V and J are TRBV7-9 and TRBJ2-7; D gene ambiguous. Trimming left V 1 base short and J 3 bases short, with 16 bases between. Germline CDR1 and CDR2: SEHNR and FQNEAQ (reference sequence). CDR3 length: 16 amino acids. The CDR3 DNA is TGTGCCAGCAGCTTAGGTGAAGTTGCCGGCCTCTACGAGCAGTACTTC. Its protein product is CASSLGEVAGLYEQYF.

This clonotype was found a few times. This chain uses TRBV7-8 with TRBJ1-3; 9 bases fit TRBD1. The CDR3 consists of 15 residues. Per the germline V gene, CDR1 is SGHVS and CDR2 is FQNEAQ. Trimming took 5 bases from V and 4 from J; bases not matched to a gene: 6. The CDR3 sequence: CASSLQGARGNTIYF. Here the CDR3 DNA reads TGTGCCAGCAGCCTACAGGGGGCGAGGGGAAACACCATATATTTT.

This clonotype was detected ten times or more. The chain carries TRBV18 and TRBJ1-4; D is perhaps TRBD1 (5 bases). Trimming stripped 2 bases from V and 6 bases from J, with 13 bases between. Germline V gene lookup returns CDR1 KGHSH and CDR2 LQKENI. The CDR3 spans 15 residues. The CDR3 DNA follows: TGTGCCAGCTCACCAAGGCGGGACGGCGATGAAAAACTGTTTTTT. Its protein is CASSPRRDGDEKLFF.

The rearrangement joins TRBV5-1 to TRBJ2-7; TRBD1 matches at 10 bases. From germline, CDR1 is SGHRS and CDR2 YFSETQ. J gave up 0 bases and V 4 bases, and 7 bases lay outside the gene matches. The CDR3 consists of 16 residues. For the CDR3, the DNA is TGCGCCAGCAGCCCGGGACAGGGGAGGAGCTCCTACGAGCAGTACTTC. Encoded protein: CASSPGQGRSSYEQYF.